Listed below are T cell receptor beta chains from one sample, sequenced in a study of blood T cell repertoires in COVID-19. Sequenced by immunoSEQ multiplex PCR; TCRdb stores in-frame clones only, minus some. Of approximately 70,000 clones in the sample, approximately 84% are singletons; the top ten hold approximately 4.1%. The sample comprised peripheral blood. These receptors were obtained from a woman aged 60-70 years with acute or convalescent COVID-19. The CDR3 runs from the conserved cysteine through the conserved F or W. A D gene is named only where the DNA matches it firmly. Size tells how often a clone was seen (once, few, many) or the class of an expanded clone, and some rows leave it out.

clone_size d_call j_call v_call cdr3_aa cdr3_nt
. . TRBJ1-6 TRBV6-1 CASSEAGEHNSPLHF TGTGCCAGCAGTGAAGCGGGCGAGCATAATTCACCCCTCCACTTT
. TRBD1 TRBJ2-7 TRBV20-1 CSAGQGVEQYF TGCAGTGCTGGACAGGGAGTGGAGCAGTACTTC
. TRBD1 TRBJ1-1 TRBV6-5 CATLQGAGNTEAFF TGTGCCACCCTTCAGGGGGCGGGGAACACTGAAGCTTTCTTT
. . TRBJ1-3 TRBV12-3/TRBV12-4 CASSPGNTIYF TGTGCCAGCAGCCCAGGAAACACCATATATTTT
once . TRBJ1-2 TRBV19 CASSILEGGGYTF TGTGCCAGTAGTATATTGGAGGGAGGTGGCTACACCTTC
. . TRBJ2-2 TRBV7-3 CASSLFGGGTGELFF TGTGCCAGCAGCTTATTCGGTGGAGGGACCGGGGAGCTGTTTTTT
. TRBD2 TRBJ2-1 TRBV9 CASSVGLSGGNEQFF TGTGCCAGCAGCGTAGGGCTCTCGGGGGGGAATGAGCAGTTCTTC
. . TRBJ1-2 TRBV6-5 CASKTGTGGYTF TGTGCCAGCAAAACAGGGACGGGTGGCTACACCTTC
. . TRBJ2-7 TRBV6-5 CASMGSYEQYF TGTGCCAGCATGGGCAGCTACGAGCAGTACTTC
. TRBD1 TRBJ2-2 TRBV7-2 CASSTRQGVTTGELFF TGTGCCAGCAGCACCAGACAGGGCGTCACAACCGGGGAGCTGTTTTTT
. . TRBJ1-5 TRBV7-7 CASSPTSTEGPLRGNQPQHF TGTGCCAGCAGCCCAACTAGTACTGAAGGTCCCCTCCGGGGAAATCAGCCCCAGCATTTT
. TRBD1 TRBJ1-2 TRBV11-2 CASSSLGQSRGYTF TGTGCCAGCAGCTCCCTGGGACAGAGTAGGGGCTACACCTTC
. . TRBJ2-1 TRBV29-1 CSGSESSYNEQFF TGCAGCGGGTCGGAGAGCTCCTACAATGAGCAGTTCTTC
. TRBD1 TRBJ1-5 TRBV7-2 CASSITQGGQPQHF TGTGCCAGCAGCATAACACAGGGGGGTCAGCCCCAGCATTTT
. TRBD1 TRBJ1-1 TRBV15 CATSVAQGATTEAFF TGTGCCACCAGCGTCGCACAGGGGGCGACCACTGAAGCTTTCTTT